This TCR beta chain was captured in a study of T-cell memory formation after mild COVID-19. Germline loops: CDR1 KGHDR, CDR2 SFDVKD. The CDR3 has 16 amino acids. The germline V and J ends were trimmed by 3 bases and 2 bases, with 12 bases remaining between them. In the case of this clonotype: Its target is unknown.

TCRdb processed the 5' RACE reads anew with MiXCR; each CDR3 protein has one entry. The sample carries about 130,000 distinct CDR3 sequences, more than 15% recorded once. Findings and limits, study-wide: CM and EM subsets held most contracting CD4+ clones; EMRA held CD8+ ones.

This chain connects TRBV24-1 to TRBJ2-2; tentatively, D is TRBD1 (5 bases). This clonotype originated in a man between 18 and 29 years old who had mild COVID-19 (a few samples of this study predate the infection). Cell type and time point are not known. The specimen sequenced was PBMCs or a T cell subset sorted from them (not recorded which). CDR3 sequence (DNA): TGTGCCACCAGTGATCCCTCAGGGAAAAACACCGGGGAGCTGTTTTTT. Protein sequence: CATSDPSGKNTGELFF.